These 15 T cell receptor beta chains came from one sample sequenced in a study of beta chain features in type 1 diabetes. These receptors lack a known antigen. The entirety of the isolated RNA underwent reverse transcription, so expressed TCRB transcripts were sequenced. The assay was immunoSEQ multiplex PCR, and TCRdb's table has in-frame clones only and misses some. The repertoire holds some 150,000 clones, with about 13% as singletons. Study-level points and caveats: Among all four CD4+ subsets, Type 1 diabetes patients had TCRB CDR3s that were moderately but significantly shorter.

Sequencing input: central memory CD4+ T cells from blood. The receptors stem from a man between 18 and 35 years old with type 1 diabetes.

The rearrangement links TRBV5-1 to TRBJ2-2; the D is unclear. The V gene's germline CDR1 is SGHRS and CDR2 YFSETQ. V was cut by 3 bases and J by 0 bases, with 6 bases left in between. The CDR3 is 14 amino acids. CDR3 sequence reads: CASSSTANTGELFF. The DNA for the CDR3 is TGCGCCAGCAGCTCTACAGCGAACACCGGGGAGCTGTTTTTT.

In its sample, this clone was seen a few times. This may be a read error, as it is one base from a much larger clone. The V call is TRBV14, the J call TRBJ1-6, with 7 bases identical to TRBD1. The CDR3 consists of 15 residues. V was clipped by 5 bases and J by 7 bases; unmatched bases: 8. Germline V lookup: CDR1 SGHDN, CDR2 FVKESK. The CDR3 sequence is CASSRQGAPNSPLHF. The CDR3 region has the DNA TGTGCCAGCAGCAGACAGGGAGCCCCGAATTCACCCCTCCACTTT.

This clone was seen just once. This chain uses TRBV11-3 with TRBJ2-1; TRBD1 is a possible D gene (6 bases). Germline V gene sequence: CDR1 SGHNT, CDR2 YENEEA. This CDR3 is 13 amino acids long. The germline V and J ends were trimmed by 4 bases and 6 bases, with 10 bases remaining between them. CDR3: CASSSRQVNEQFF. As DNA, the CDR3 is TGTGCCAGCAGCTCCAGACAGGTCAATGAGCAGTTCTTC.

This clone has only a few counts. The rearrangement joins TRBV5-1 to TRBJ2-7, with 7 bases matching TRBD1. The CDR3 totals 15 residues. J gave up 2 bases and V 5 bases, and 10 bases lay outside the gene matches. Per the germline V gene, CDR1 is SGHRS and CDR2 is YFSETQ. For the CDR3, the DNA is TGCGCCAGCAGGAGAGGGGGCAGCGAAGCCTACGAGCAGTACTTC. Its translation is CASRRGGSEAYEQYF.

The chain has TRBV5-1 and TRBJ2-7; tentative D call: TRBD1 (6 bases). The V gene's germline CDR1 is SGHRS and CDR2 YFSETQ. Trimming cost V 4 bases and J 11 bases, with 16 bases left between them. This CDR3 is built from 12 residues. The CDR3 reads CASSAVGAGKYF. CDR3 in DNA: TGCGCCAGCAGCGCCGTGGGGGCCGGGAAGTACTTC.

This clone has just a few counts. The chain employs TRBV5-8 and TRBJ2-1, with a tentative D call TRBD1 (5 bases). This CDR3 comprises 17 residues. V was shortened by 4 bases and J by 4 bases, with 21 bases between the two germline ends. Germline CDR1 is SGHTS and CDR2 is YDEGEE. The chain's CDR3 is CASSIYHGVREYNEQFF. The CDR3 nucleotides read TGTGCCAGCAGCATCTACCACGGCGTCAGGGAATACAATGAGCAGTTCTTC.

This clone has only a few counts. The chain is built from TRBV10-2 and TRBJ1-5; tentatively, D is TRBD1 (5 bases). The ends were cut back, 3 bases at V and 5 bases at J, with 11 bases in the middle. This CDR3 is built from 14 residues. CDR1 is WSHSY and CDR2 is SAAADI in the germline V gene. The CDR3 is CASSEIQAYQPQHF. In nucleotides, the CDR3 is TGCGCCAGCAGTGAAATACAGGCCTATCAGCCCCAGCATTTT.

This chain joins TRBV7-6 and TRBJ1-5; D remains unclear. CDR3 size: 15 residues. V lost 2 bases to trimming and J lost 3 bases, with 11 bases between them. The V gene's germline CDR1 is SGHVS and CDR2 FNYEAQ. As DNA, the CDR3 is TGTGCCAGCAGCTTAAATCCACAGATCAATCAGCCCCAGCATTTT. It translates to CASSLNPQINQPQHF.

This clone was recorded a few times. This sequence joins TRBV5-6 and TRBJ2-1, with D hard to call. Germline V gene sequence: CDR1 SGHDT, CDR2 YYEEEE. V gave up 2 bases and J gave up 0 bases, with 9 bases separating them. The CDR3 sequence is 15 residues long. CDR3 sequence (DNA): TGTGCCAGCAGCTTCAGGCGAAGCTCCTACAATGAGCAGTTCTTC. It is translated as CASSFRRSSYNEQFF. The full variable domain, rest sourced from reference TRBV5-6 and TRBJ2-1, is DAGVTQSPTHLIKTRGQQVTLRCSPKSGHDTVSWYQQALGQGPQFIFQYYEEEERQRGNFPDRFSGHQFPNYSSELNVNALLLGDSALYLCASSFRRSSYNEQFFGPGTRLTVL.

The chain carries TRBV5-1 and TRBJ2-5, with 8 bases that match TRBD1. Germline trimming cut 4 bases from V and 5 bases from J; bases unmatched to any gene: 1. Germline-derived CDR1 and CDR2 are SGHRS and YFSETQ. The CDR3 loop spans 12 amino acids. The CDR3 coding sequence is TGCGCCAGCAGCCGGGACAGGGAGACCCAGTACTTC. Translation gives CASSRDRETQYF.

This clone was found a few times. The chain's CDR3 is CASSPEADSYNEQFF. Here the CDR3 DNA reads TGTGCCAGCAGCCCTGAGGCCGATTCCTACAATGAGCAGTTCTTC. V is TRBV7-2 and J is TRBJ2-1, with D unresolved. Germline CDR1 and CDR2: SGHTA and FQGNSA. With 5 bases removed from V and 1 base from J, the gap between germline ends came to 12 bases. This CDR3 has 15 residues.

This clone has more than one count but fewer than ten. This chain connects TRBV28 to TRBJ2-1, with 9 bases matching TRBD1. The V gene end was trimmed by 8 bases and the J gene end by 7 bases; junction bases not matched to a gene: 15. Germline lookup yields CDR1 MDHEN and CDR2 SYDVKM. The CDR3 totals 16 residues. The CDR3 sequence is CASYSPTRDRENEQFF. CDR3 coding DNA: TGTGCCAGCTATTCCCCCACACGGGACAGGGAAAATGAGCAGTTCTTC.

This clone was observed a handful of times. The CDR3 DNA sequence: TGTGCCAGCTCATCGGGACTAGCAGTTGAGCAGTTCTTC. It yields the protein CASSSGLAVEQFF. The rearrangement joins TRBV18 to TRBJ2-1; 9 bases line up with TRBD2. This CDR3 region has 13 residues. CDR1 and CDR2 from the germline V gene are KGHSH and LQKENI. The junction had 5 bases not matched to a gene; V was cut back by 5 bases and J by 9 bases.

This clone appeared a single time. This chain joins TRBV29-1 and TRBJ2-5; TRBD2 is a possible D gene (6 bases). Deletions cut 2 bases from V and 2 bases from J, with 9 bases between. CDR1 is SQVTM and CDR2 is ANQGSEA in the germline V gene. This CDR3 has 13 residues. The CDR3 nucleotides read TGCAGCGTTGAAACGAGCGGGCAAGAGACCCAGTACTTC. It codes for CSVETSGQETQYF. The full variable domain, completed using reference TRBV29-1 and TRBJ2-5, is SAVISQKPSRDICQRGTSLTIQCQVDSQVTMMFWYRQQPGQSLTLIATANQGSEATYESGFVIDKFPISRPNLTFSTLTVSNMSPEDSSIYLCSVETSGQETQYFGPGTRLLVL.

This rearrangement joins TRBV6-1 to TRBJ2-1, with D unclear. With 9 bases removed from V and 3 bases from J, the gap between germline ends came to 9 bases. This CDR3 is built from 12 residues. CDR1 and CDR2 (germline): MNHNS, SASEGT. The CDR3 here is CASTRDYNEQFF. The DNA for the CDR3 is TGTGCCAGTACCAGAGACTACAATGAGCAGTTCTTC.